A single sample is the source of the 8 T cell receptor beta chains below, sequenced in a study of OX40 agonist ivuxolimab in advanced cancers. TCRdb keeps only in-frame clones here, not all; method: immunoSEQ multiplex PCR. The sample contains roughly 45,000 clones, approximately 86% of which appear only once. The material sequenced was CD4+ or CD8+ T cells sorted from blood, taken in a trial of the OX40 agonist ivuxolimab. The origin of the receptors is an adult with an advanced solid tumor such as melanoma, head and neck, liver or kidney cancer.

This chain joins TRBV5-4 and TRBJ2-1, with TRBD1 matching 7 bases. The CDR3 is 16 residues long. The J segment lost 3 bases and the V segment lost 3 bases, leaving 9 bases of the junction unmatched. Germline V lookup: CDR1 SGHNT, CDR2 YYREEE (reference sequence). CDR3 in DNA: TGTGCCAGCAGCTATCGAACAGGGGTAGGCTACAATGAGCAGTTCTTC. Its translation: CASSYRTGVGYNEQFF. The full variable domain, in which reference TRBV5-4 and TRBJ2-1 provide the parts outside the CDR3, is ETGVTQSPTHLIKTRGQQVTLRCSSQSGHNTVSWYQQALGQGPQFIFQYYREEENGRGNFPPRFSGLQFPNYSSELNVNALELDDSALYLCASSYRTGVGYNEQFFGPGTRLTVL.

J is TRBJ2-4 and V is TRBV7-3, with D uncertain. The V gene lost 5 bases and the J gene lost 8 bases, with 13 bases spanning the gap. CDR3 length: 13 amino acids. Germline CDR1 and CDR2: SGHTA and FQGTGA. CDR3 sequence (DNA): TGTGCCAGCAGCCTAGATGCCCGCGACATTCAGTACTTC. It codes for CASSLDARDIQYF.

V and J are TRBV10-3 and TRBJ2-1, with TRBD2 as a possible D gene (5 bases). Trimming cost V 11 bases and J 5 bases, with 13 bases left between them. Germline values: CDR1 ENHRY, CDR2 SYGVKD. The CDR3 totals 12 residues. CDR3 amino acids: CASEGGDNEQFF. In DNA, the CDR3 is TGTGCCTCCGAGGGTGGGGACAATGAGCAGTTCTTC.

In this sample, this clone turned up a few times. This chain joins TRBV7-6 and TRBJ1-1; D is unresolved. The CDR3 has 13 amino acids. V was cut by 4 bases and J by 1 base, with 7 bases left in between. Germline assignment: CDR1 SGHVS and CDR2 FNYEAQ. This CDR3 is CASSYTTNTEAFF. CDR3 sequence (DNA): TGTGCCAGCAGCTACACAACGAACACTGAAGCTTTCTTT. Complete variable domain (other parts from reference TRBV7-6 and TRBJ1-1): GAGVSQSPRYKVTKRGQDVALRCDPISGHVSLYWYRQALGQGPEFLTYFNYEAQQDKSGLPNDRFSAERPEGSISTLTIQRTEQRDSAMYRCASSYTTNTEAFFGQGTRLTVV.

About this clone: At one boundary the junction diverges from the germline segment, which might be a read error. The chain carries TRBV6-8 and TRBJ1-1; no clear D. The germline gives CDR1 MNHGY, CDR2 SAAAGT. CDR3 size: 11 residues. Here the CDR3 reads CASSYDFWRLF. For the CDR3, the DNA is TGTGCCAGCAGTTACGACTTTTGGAGGCTCTTT.

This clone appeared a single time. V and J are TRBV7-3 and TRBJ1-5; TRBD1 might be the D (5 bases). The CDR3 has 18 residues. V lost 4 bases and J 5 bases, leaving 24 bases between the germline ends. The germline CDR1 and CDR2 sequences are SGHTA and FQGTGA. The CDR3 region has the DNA TGTGCCAGCAGCTCCCCCCGGCGGCGGGGCTCCTTGGATCAGCCCCAGCATTTT. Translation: CASSSPRRRGSLDQPQHF.

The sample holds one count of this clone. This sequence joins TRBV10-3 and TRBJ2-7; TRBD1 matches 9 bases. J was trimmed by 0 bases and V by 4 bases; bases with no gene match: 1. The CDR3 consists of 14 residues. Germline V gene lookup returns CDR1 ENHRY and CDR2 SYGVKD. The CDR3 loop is CAISGTGASYEQYF. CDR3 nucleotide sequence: TGTGCCATCAGTGGGACAGGGGCCTCCTACGAGCAGTACTTC.

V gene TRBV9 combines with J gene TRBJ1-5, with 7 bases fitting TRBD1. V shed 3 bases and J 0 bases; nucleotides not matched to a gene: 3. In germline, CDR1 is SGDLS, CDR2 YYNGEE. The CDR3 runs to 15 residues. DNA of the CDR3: TGTGCCAGCAGCGGCAGGGGGGGTAGCAATCAGCCCCAGCATTTT. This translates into CASSGRGGSNQPQHF.